Listed below are T cell receptor beta chains from one sample, sequenced in a study of blood T cell repertoires in COVID-19. Data came from immunoSEQ multiplex PCR; TCRdb stores just in-frame clones and leaves some out. The sample contains around 310,000 clones, around 89% of which appear only once. Sequenced input: PBMCs or T cells enriched from blood (not recorded which). These receptors were taken from a woman between 35 and 50 years old who had recovered from COVID-19. Each CDR3 is given with its conserved first and last residue. The D gene is left open where the match is weak. Part of the rows lack a size; the others show once, few, many or a class for expanded clones.

D gene,clone size,J gene,V gene,CDR3 protein,CDR3 DNA
TRBD2,few,TRBJ2-5,TRBV5-4,CASSFRGGRETQYF,TGTGCCAGCAGCTTCCGGGGGGGAAGAGAGACCCAGTACTTC
-,few,TRBJ1-4,TRBV16,CASRGARGAPNEKLFF,TGTGCCAGCAGGGGCGCTAGGGGTGCTCCTAATGAAAAACTGTTTTTT
-,-,TRBJ1-2,TRBV28,CASRIGAAGYTF,TGTGCCAGCAGGATTGGGGCGGCCGGCTACACCTTC
-,-,TRBJ1-6,TRBV7-9,CASSPPGADNSPLHF,TGTGCCAGCAGCCCCCCAGGGGCGGATAATTCACCCCTCCACTTT
-,-,TRBJ2-1,TRBV24-1,CATSKANEQFF,TGTGCCACCAGTAAAGCTAATGAGCAGTTCTTC
-,-,TRBJ2-3,TRBV7-8,CASRTNWGGPTDTQYF,TGTGCCAGCCGGACAAATTGGGGGGGGCCGACAGATACGCAGTATTTT
-,-,TRBJ1-1,TRBV29-1,CSVDPPSGTEAFF,TGCAGCGTTGATCCCCCCTCGGGCACTGAAGCTTTCTTT
-,-,TRBJ1-5,TRBV6-5,CASSPRGNQPQHF,TGTGCCAGCAGTCCCCGGGGCAATCAGCCCCAGCATTTT
TRBD1,-,TRBJ1-1,TRBV12-5,CASGQGVTEAFF,TGTGCTAGTGGTCAGGGGGTCACTGAAGCTTTCTTT
-,once,TRBJ1-6,TRBV7-6,CASSSGYNSPLHF,TGTGCCAGCAGCTCCGGTTATAATTCACCCCTCCACTTT